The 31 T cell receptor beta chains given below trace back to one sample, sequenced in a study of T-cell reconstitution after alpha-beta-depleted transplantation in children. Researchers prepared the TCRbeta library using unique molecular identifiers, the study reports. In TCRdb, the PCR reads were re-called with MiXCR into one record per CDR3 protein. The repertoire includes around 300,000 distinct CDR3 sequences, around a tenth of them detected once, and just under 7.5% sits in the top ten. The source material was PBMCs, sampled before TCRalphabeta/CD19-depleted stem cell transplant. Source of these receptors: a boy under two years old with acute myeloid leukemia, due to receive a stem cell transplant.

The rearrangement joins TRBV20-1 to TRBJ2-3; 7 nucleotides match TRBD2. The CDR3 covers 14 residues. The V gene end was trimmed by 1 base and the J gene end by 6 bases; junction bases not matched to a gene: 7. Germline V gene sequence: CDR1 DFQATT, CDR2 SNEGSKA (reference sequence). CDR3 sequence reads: CSARGWGGLDTQYF. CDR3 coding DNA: TGCAGTGCTAGAGGGTGGGGGGGGTTGGATACGCAGTATTTT.

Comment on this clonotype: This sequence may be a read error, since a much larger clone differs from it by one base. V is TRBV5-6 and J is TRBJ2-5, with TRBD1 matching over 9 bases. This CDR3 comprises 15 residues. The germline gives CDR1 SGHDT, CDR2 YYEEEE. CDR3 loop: CASSRGTGSAESQYF. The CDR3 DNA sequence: TGTGCCAGCAGCAGGGGGACAGGGTCAGCAGAGAGCCAGTACTTC.

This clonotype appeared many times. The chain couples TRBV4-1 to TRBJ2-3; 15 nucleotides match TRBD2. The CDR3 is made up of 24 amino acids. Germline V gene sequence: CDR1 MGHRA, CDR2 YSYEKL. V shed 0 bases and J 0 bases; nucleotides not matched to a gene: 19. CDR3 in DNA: TGCGCCAGCAGCCAAGATCCAGGACTAGCGGGAGGGCCACGGCCATACTATAGCACAGATACGCAGTATTTT. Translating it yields CASSQDPGLAGGPRPYYSTDTQYF.

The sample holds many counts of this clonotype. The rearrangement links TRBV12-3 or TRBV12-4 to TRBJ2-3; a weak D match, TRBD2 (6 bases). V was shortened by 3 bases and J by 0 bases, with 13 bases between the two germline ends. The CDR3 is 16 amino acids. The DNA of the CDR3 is TGTGCCAGCAGTTTCGGAGGGCTCATAAGCACAGATACGCAGTATTTT. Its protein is CASSFGGLISTDTQYF.

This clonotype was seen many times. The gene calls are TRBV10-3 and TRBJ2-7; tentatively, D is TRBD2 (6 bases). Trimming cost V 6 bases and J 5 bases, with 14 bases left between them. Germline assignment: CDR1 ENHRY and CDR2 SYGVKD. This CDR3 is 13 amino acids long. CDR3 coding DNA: TGTGCCATCAGCCCGGGACCGGGAGACGAGCAGTACTTC. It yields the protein CAISPGPGDEQYF.

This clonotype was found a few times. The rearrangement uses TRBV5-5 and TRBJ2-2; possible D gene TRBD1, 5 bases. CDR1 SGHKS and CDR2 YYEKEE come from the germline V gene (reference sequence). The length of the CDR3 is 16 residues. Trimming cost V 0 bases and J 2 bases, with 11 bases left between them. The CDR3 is CASSLVWTPNTGELFF. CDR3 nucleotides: TGTGCCAGCAGCTTGGTTTGGACACCTAACACCGGGGAGCTGTTTTTT.

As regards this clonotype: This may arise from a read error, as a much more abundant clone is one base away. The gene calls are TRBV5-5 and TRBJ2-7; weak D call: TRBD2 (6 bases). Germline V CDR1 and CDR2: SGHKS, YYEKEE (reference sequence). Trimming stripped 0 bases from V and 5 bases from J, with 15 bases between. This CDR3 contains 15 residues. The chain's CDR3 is CASSLAGGFQHEQYF. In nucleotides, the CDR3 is TGTGCCAGCAGCTTGGCAGGAGGGTTCCAGCACGAGCAGTACTTC.

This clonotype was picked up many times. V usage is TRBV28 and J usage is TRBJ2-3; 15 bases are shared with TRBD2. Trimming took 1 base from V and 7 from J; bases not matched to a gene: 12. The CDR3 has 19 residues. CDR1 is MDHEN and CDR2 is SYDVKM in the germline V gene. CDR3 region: CASSLFILGLAGGVNTQYF. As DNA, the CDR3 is TGTGCCAGCAGTTTATTCATCTTGGGACTAGCGGGGGGTGTAAATACGCAGTATTTT.

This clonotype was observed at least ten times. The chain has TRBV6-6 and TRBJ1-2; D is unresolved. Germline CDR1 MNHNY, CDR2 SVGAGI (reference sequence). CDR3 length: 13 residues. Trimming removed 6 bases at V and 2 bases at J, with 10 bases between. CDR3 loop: CASSPSVNYGYTF. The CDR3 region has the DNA TGTGCCAGCAGCCCCAGTGTAAACTATGGCTACACCTTC.

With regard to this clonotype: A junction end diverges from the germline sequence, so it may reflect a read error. CDR3 protein: CASISDRGSSGSNVLTF. The CDR3 bases are TGTGCCAGCATTTCAGACAGGGGAAGTTCTGGGTCCAACGTCCTGACTTTC. This chain links TRBV2 with TRBJ2-6, with TRBD1 matching over 8 bases. Germline V CDR1 and CDR2: SNHLY, FYNNEI. The CDR3 has 17 amino acids.

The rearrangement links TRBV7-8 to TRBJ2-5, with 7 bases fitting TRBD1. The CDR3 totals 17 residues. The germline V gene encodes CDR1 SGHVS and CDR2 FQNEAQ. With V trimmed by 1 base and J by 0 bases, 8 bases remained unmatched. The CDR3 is CASSLGPTGNYQETQYF. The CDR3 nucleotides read TGTGCCAGCAGCTTAGGACCGACAGGGAACTACCAAGAGACCCAGTACTTC. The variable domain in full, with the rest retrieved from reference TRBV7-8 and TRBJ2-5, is GAGVSQSPRYKVAKRGQDVALRCDPISGHVSLFWYQQALGQGPEFLTYFQNEAQLDKSGLPSDRFFAERPEGSVSTLKIQRTQQEDSAVYLCASSLGPTGNYQETQYFGPGTRLLVL.

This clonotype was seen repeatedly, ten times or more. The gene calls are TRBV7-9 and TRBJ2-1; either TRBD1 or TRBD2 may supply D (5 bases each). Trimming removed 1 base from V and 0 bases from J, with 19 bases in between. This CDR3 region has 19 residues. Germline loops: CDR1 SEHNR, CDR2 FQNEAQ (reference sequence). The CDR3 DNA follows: TGTGCCAGCAGCTTAGGAGGGCAGGGAAAAAGGAGCTCCTACAATGAGCAGTTCTTC. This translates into CASSLGGQGKRSSYNEQFF.

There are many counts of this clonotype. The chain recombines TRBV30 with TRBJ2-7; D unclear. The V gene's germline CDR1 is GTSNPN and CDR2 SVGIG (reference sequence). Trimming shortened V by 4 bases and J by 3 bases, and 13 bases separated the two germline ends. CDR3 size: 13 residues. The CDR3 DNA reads TGTGCCTGGAACCTCCGGGCCGACTACGAGCAGTACTTC. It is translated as CAWNLRADYEQYF.

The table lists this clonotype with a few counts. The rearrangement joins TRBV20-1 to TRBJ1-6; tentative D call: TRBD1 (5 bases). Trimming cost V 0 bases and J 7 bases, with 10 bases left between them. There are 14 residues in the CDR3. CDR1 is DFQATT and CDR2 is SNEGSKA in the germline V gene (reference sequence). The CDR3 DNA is TGCAGTGCTAGAGATCCCAGGGAAAATTCACCCCTCCACTTT. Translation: CSARDPRENSPLHF.

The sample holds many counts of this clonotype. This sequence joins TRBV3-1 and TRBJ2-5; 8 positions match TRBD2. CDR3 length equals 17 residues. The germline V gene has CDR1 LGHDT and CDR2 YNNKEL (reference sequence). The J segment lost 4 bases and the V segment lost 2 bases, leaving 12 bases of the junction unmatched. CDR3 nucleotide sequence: TGTGCCAGCAGCCAATATGCAAAACGGGAGGGCGGAGAGACCCAGTACTTC. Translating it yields CASSQYAKREGGETQYF.

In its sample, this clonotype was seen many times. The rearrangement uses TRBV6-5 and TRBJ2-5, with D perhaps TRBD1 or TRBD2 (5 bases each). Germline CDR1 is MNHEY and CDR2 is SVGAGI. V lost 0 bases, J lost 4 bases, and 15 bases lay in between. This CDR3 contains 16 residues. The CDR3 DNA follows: TGTGCCAGCAGTTACTCGAAACAGGACTTAGGAGAGACCCAGTACTTC. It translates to CASSYSKQDLGETQYF.

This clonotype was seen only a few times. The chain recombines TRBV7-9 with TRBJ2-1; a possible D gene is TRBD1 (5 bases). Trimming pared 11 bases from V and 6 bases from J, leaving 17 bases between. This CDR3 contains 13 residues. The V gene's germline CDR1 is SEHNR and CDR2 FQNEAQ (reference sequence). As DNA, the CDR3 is TGTGCCGTACAAGGGGTAGGGATCAATGAGCAGTTCTTC. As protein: CAVQGVGINEQFF.

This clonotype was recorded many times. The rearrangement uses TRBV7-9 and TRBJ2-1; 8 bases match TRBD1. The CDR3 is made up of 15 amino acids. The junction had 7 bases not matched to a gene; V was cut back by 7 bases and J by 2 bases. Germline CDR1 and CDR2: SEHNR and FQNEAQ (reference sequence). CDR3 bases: TGTGCCAGCACAGACGGGACAGGTCCCTACAATGAGCAGTTCTTC. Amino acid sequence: CASTDGTGPYNEQFF.

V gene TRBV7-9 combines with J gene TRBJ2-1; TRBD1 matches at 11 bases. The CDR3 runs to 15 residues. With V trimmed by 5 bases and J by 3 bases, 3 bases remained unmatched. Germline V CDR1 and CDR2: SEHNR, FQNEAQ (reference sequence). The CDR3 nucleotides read TGTGCCAGCAGCCGAGGGACAGGGGGCTACAATGAGCAGTTCTTC. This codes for CASSRGTGGYNEQFF. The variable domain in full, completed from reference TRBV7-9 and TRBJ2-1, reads DTGVSQNPRHKITKRGQNVTFRCDPISEHNRLYWYRQTLGQGPEFLTYFQNEAQLEKSRLLSDRFSAERPKGSFSTLEIQRTEQGDSAMYLCASSRGTGGYNEQFFGPGTRLTVL.

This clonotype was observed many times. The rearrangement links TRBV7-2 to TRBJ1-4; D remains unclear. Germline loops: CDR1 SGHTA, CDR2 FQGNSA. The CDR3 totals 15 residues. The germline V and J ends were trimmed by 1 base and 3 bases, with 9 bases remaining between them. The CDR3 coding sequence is TGTGCCAGCAGCTTAGGGCCGGGTGCTAATGAAAAACTGTTTTTT. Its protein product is CASSLGPGANEKLFF.

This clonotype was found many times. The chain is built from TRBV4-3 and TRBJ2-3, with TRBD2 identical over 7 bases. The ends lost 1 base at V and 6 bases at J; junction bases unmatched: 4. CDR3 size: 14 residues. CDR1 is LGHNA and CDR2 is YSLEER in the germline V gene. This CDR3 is CASSQVGGYDTQYF. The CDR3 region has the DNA TGCGCCAGCAGCCAAGTCGGGGGGTACGATACGCAGTATTTT.

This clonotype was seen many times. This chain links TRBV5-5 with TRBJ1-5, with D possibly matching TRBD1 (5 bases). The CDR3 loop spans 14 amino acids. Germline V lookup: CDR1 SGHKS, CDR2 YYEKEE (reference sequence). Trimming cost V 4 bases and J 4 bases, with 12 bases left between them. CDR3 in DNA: TGTGCCAGCAGCCAATGGACACAAAATCAGCCCCAGCATTTT. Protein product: CASSQWTQNQPQHF.

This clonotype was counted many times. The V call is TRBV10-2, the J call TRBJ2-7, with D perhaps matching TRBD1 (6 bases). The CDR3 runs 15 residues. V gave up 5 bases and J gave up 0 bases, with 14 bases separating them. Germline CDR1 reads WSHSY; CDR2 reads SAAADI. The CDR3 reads CASSLQGASSYEQYF. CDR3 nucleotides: TGCGCCAGCAGTTTACAGGGCGCGAGCTCCTACGAGCAGTACTTC.

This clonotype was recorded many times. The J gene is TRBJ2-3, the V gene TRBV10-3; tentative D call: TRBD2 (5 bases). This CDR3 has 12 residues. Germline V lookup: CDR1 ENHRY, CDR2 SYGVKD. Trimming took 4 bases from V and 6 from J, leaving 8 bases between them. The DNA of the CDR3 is TGTGCCATCAGTGCAGGACTGGATACGCAGTATTTT. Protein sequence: CAISAGLDTQYF.

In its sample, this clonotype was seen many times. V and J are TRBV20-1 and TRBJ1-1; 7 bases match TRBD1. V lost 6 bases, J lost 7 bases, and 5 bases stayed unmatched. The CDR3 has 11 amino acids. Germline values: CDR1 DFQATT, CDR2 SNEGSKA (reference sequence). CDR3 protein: CSARGDSEAFF. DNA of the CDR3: TGCAGTGCCCGCGGGGACAGTGAAGCTTTCTTT.

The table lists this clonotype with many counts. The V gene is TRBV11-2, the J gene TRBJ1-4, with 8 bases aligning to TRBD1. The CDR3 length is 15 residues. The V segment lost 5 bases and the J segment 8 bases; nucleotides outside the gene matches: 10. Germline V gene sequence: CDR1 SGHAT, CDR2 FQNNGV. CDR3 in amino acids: CASSPLTGAREKLFF. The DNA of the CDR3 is TGTGCCAGCAGCCCCCTGACAGGGGCTAGAGAAAAACTGTTTTTT. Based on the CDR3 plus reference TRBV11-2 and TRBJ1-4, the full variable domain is EAGVAQSPRYKIIEKRQSVAFWCNPISGHATLYWYQQILGQGPKLLIQFQNNGVVDDSQLPKDRFSAERLKGVDSTLKIQPAKLEDSAVYLCASSPLTGAREKLFFGSGTQLSVL.

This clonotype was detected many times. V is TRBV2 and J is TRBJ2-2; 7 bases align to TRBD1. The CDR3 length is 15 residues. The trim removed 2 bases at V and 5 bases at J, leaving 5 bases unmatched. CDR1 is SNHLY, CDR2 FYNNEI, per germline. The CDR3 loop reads CASSETGAGTGELFF. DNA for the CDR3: TGTGCCAGCAGTGAAACAGGGGCCGGGACCGGGGAGCTGTTTTTT.

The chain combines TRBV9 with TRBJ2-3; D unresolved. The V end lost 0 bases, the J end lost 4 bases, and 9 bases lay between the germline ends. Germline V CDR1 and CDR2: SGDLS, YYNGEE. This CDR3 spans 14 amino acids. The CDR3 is CASSVAYGSDTQYF. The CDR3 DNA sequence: TGTGCCAGCAGCGTAGCCTACGGGTCAGATACGCAGTATTTT.

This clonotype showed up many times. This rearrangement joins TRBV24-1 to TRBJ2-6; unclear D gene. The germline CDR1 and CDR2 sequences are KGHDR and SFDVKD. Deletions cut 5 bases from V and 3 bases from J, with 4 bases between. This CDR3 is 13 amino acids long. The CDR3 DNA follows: TGTGCCACCAGTGCCGGTGGGGCCAACGTCCTGACTTTC. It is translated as CATSAGGANVLTF.

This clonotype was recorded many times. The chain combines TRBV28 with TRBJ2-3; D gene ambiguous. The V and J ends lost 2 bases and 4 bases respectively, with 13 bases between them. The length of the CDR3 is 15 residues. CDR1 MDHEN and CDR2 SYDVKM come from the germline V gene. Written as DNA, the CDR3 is TGTGCCAGCAGTTTAACCTGGATTGGGTCAGATACGCAGTATTTT. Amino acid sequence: CASSLTWIGSDTQYF.

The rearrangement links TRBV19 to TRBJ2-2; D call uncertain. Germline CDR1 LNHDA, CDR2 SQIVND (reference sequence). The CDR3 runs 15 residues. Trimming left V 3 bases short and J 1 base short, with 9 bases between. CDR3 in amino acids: CASSIGILNTGELFF. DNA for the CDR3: TGTGCCAGTAGTATTGGGATCCTGAACACCGGGGAGCTGTTTTTT. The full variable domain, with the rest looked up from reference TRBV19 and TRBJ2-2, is DGGITQSPKYLFRKEGQNVTLSCEQNLNHDAMYWYRQDPGQGLRLIYYSQIVNDFQKGDIAEGYSVSREKKESFPLTVTSAQKNPTAFYLCASSIGILNTGELFFGEGSRLTVL.